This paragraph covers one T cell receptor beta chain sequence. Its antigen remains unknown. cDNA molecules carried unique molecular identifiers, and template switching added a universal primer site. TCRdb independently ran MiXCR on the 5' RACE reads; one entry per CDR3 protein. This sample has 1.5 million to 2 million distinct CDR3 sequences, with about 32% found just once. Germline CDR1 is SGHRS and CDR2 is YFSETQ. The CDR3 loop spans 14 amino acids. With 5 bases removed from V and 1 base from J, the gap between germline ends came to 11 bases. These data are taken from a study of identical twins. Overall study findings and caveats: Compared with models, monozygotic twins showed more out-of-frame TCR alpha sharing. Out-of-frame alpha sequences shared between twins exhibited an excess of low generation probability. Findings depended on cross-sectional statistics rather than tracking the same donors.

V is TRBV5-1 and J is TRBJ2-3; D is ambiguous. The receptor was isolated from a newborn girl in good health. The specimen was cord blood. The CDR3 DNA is TGCGCCAGCAGTGACTTCTGGGGCACAGATACGCAGTATTTT. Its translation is CASSDFWGTDTQYF.